Detailed here is one TCR beta chain. Its specificity is unknown. The data derive from a study of identical twins. Between the trimmed V and J ends, which lost 4 bases and 5 bases, there was a span of 11 bases. This CDR3 contains 13 residues. Germline CDR1 and CDR2: LGHNA and YNFKEQ. Study results and limitations: Cross-sectional statistical analysis, not tracking of the same donors, underpinned the conclusions. Excess sharing by twins proved weaker in beta out-of-frame sequences. Abundant beta clonotypes from cord blood bore fewer insertions; memory repertoires lacked this pattern.

TCRdb re-analysed the 5' RACE reads in MiXCR, keeping a single row per CDR3 protein. The top ten clones hold roughly 0.5% of a sample with around 470,000 distinct CDR3 sequences, approximately 15% of them seen once. These same records also appear under a second study, on yellow fever vaccine responses in identical twins. This second study notes: It has been reported that, in twins, the vaccine T cell response seemed partly convergent and partly personalized.

The sequenced material came from CD4+ T cells sorted from blood. The rearrangement joins TRBV4-2 to TRBJ2-5; the D gene is possibly TRBD2 (6 bases). This receptor was taken from a woman younger than 35 in good health. The CDR3 sequence: CASSPYTSETQYF. CDR3 DNA: TGTGCCAGCAGCCCCTATACTAGCGAGACCCAGTACTTC.